This TCR beta chain stems from a study of cytomegalovirus exposure and HLA in healthy donors. Study-level results: A highly shared variant cluster was judged a likely technical artifact.

The PCR made use of 60 Vbeta and 13 Jbeta primers. Methods used by the authors: Later work found tens of millions of unique TCR beta chains, with 9 million to 13 million shared. Assay used: immunoSEQ multiplex PCR; TCRdb lists only in-frame clones, some missing. V and J calls and clone size are copied from that table; D and trimming were computed from the DNA. The table has more than 95,000 clones, around 79% seen once. Losses at the gene ends were 4 bases for V and 2 bases for J; bases not matched to a gene: 5. CDR3 size: 16 residues. Germline V gene data show CDR1 as SGHNT and CDR2 as YYREEE (reference sequence). As concerns this clone: Its specificity is unknown.

Sequencing used PBMCs. The clonotype comes from a man aged 50 or older in good health and CMV-seropositive. The chain couples TRBV5-4 to TRBJ2-1; 11 positions match TRBD2. DNA for the CDR3: TGTGCCAGCAGCCAAAGACTAGCGGGACCCTACAATGAGCAGTTCTTC. The encoded protein is CASSQRLAGPYNEQFF. The full variable domain, completed using reference TRBV5-4 and TRBJ2-1, is ETGVTQSPTHLIKTRGQQVTLRCSSQSGHNTVSWYQQALGQGPQFIFQYYREEENGRGNFPPRFSGLQFPNYSSELNVNALELDDSALYLCASSQRLAGPYNEQFFGPGTRLTVL.